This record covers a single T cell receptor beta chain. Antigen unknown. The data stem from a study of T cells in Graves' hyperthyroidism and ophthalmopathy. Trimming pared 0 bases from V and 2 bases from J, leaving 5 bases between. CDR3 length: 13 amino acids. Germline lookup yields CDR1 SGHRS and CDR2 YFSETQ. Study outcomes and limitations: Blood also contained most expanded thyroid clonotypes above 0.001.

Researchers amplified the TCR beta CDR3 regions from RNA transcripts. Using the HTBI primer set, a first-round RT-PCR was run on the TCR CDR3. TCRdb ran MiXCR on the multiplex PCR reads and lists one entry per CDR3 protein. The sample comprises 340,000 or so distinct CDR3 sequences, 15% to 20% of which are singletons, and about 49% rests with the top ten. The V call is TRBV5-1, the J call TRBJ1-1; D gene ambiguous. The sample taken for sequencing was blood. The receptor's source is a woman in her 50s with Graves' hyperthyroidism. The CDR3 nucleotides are TGCGCCAGCAGCTTGGTTAGTAACACTGAAGCTTTCTTT. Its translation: CASSLVSNTEAFF.